This T cell receptor beta chain is drawn from a study of regulatory T cells in long-lasting Graves disease. Arm-PCR with iRepertoire HTBI primers amplified the CDR3 regions for these TCR beta libraries. TCRdb used MiXCR to reprocess the multiplex PCR reads, holding one entry per CDR3 protein. The sample has hundreds of thousands of distinct CDR3 sequences, over 15% seen once. V was cut by 3 bases and J by 3 bases, with 18 bases left in between. Germline assignment: CDR1 MGHRA and CDR2 YSYEKL. This CDR3 has 16 residues. Time point meaning: newly diagnosed GD, antithyroid drugs for less than 3 months. The TCR library was made from RNA extracted from PBMCs. Regarding this clonotype: Its antigen remains unidentified.

Study-level findings and limits: Favoring TRBV28, TRBJ1-2 and TRBJ2-5 was a feature seen in persistent disease. Persistent-disease Graves' patients showed less TCR diversity than new cases.

The data also belong to a second study, concerning T cells in Graves' hyperthyroidism and ophthalmopathy. That study adds: First-round RT-PCR with HTBI primers amplified the TCR CDR3 region.

This specimen consisted of peripheral blood mononuclear cells (PBMCs), obtained at new diagnosis, from a patient treated with antithyroid drugs. The chain couples TRBV4-1 to TRBJ2-7, with a tentative D call TRBD2 (5 bases). This receptor was obtained from a man aged 40-50 years with Graves disease. The CDR3 reads CASSHLFRRGNYEQYF. The CDR3 coding sequence is TGCGCCAGCAGCCACCTATTCCGCCGGGGTAACTACGAGCAGTACTTC.